This T cell receptor (beta chain) was obtained from a study of Graves' ophthalmopathy and Graves' hyperthyroidism. Where ophthalmopathy was absent within 18 months of follow-up, hyperthyroidism was stable. Reliance was placed on clinical symptoms, serum thyroxine, TRAb, thyroid ultrasound and orbital computed tomography for diagnosis. A note on this clonotype: Its antigen is unidentified.

Findings and caveats of the study: Ophthalmopathy progression was predicted by the model at about 69% sensitivity and approximately 72% specificity. Most clonotypes expanded in thyroid above 0.001 frequency were present in blood too.

Germline V gene data show CDR1 as SGHTA and CDR2 as FQGTGA. The V end was cut by 0 bases, the J end by 6 bases, with 14 bases between. This CDR3 has 15 residues. Scientists amplified the TCR beta CDR3 regions from RNA transcripts. RT-PCR with HTBI primers came first, then second-round multiplex PCR. TCRdb used MiXCR to reprocess the multiplex PCR reads, holding one entry per CDR3 protein. Of 400,000 to 450,000 distinct CDR3 sequences listed, roughly 21% were seen once; the top ten hold roughly 3%. Specimen: peripheral blood. The chain carries TRBV7-3 and TRBJ1-1, with D possibly TRBD1 on 5 matching bases. The origin of this receptor is a woman in her late teens or twenties with stable Graves' hyperthyroidism. CDR3: CASSLTAGPGAEAFF. CDR3 DNA: TGTGCCAGCAGCTTAACAGCGGGGCCTGGCGCTGAAGCTTTCTTT.